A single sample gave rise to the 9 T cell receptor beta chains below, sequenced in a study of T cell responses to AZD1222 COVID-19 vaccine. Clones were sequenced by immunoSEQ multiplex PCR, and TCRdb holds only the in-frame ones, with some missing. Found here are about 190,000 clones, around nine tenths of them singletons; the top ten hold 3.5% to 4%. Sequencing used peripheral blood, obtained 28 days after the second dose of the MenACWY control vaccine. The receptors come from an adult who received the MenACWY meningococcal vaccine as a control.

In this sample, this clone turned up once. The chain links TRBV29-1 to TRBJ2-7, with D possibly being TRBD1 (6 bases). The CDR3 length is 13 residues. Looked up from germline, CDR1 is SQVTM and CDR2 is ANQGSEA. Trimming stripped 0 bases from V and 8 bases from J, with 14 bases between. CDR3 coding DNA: TGCAGCGTTGAAGATAATACAGGGAGCAAGCAGTACTTC. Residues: CSVEDNTGSKQYF.

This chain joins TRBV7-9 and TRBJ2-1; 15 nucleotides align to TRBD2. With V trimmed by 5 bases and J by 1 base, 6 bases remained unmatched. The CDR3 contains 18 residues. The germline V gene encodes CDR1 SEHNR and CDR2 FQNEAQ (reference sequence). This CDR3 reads CASSPWTSGRGSYNEQFF. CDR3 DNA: TGTGCCAGCAGCCCCTGGACTAGCGGGAGGGGATCCTACAATGAGCAGTTCTTC.

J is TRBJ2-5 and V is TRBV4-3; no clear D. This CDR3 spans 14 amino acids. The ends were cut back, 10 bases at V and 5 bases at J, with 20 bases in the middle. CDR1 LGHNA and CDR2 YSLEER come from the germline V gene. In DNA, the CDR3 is TGCGCCACCACGGCGGCCGCCCCAAGGGAGACCCAGTACTTC. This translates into CATTAAAPRETQYF.

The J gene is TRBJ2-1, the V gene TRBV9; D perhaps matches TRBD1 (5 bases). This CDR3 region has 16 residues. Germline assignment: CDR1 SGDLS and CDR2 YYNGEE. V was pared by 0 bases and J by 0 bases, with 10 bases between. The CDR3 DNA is TGTGCCAGCAGCGTAGGGGGCTCCAGCTCCTACAATGAGCAGTTCTTC. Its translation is CASSVGGSSSYNEQFF.

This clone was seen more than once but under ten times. In DNA form, the CDR3 reads TGTGCCAGCATCCGCGGGCGAGGGGTGGGAGAGACCCAGTACTTC. This encodes CASIRGRGVGETQYF. This sequence joins TRBV11-2 and TRBJ2-5; tentatively, D is TRBD1 or TRBD2 (5 bases each). The CDR3 spans 15 residues. V was shortened by 7 bases and J by 4 bases, with 19 bases between the two germline ends. Germline V gives CDR1 SGHAT, CDR2 FQNNGV.

This chain's CDR3 is CASSLGPSGSYEQYF. The CDR3 DNA is TGTGCCAGCAGCTTAGGGCCTAGCGGGTCGTACGAGCAGTACTTC. This rearrangement joins TRBV7-2 to TRBJ2-7; 8 bases fit TRBD2. The V and J ends lost 1 base and 4 bases, in that order; junction bases with no gene match: 6. The length of the CDR3 is 15 residues. Germline V gene data show CDR1 as SGHTA and CDR2 as FQGNSA.

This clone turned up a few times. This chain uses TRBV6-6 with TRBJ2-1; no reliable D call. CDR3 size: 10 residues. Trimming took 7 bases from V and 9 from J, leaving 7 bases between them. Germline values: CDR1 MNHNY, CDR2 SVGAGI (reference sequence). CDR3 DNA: TGTGCCAGCAAGGGCAGTGAGCAGTTCTTC. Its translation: CASKGSEQFF.

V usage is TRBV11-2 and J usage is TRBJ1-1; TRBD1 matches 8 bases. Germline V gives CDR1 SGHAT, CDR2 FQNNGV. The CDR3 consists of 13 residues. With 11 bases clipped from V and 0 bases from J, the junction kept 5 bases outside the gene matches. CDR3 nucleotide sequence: TGTGCCGGGCGGACAGGGATGAACACTGAAGCTTTCTTT. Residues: CAGRTGMNTEAFF.

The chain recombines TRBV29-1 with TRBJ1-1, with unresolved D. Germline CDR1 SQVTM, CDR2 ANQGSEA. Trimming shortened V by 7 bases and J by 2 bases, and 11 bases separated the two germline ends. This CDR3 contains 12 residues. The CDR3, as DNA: TGCAGCGCTGGCCCCGGTAACACTGAAGCTTTCTTT. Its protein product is CSAGPGNTEAFF.